The rows below give T cell receptor beta chains drawn from one sample of a study of radiation and T cells in renal cell carcinoma. Generated by immunoSEQ multiplex PCR, the TCRdb table keeps only in-frame clones and is missing some. The data contain approximately 120,000 clones, around 84% of them singletons. Sequenced here: blood, sampled from a patient whose treatment included radiotherapy and nephrectomy. The receptors derive from a woman in her fifties or sixties with renal cell carcinoma. Each CDR3 is given with its conserved first and last residue. A D gene is named only where the DNA matches it firmly. The size entry is marked missing in some rows and otherwise reads once, few, many or a size class.

V: TRBV6-5
J: TRBJ1-3
size: -
D: TRBD1
DNA: TGTGCCAGCAGTAGGCGGGACAGAACTGGAAACACCATATATTTT
CDR3: CASSRRDRTGNTIYF

V: TRBV7-2
J: TRBJ2-3
size: -
D: TRBD2
DNA: TGTGCCAGCAGCTTTGTCCCCAGCGGGACCCCCACAGATACGCAGTATTTT
CDR3: CASSFVPSGTPTDTQYF

V: TRBV5-6
J: TRBJ1-1
size: -
D: -
DNA: TGTGCCAGCAGCTGGGGGTCGAGCACTGAAGCTTTCTTT
CDR3: CASSWGSSTEAFF

V: TRBV30
J: TRBJ2-2
size: -
D: TRBD2
DNA: TGTGCCTGGAGTGTAGGGCTAGCGGGAGGGTACGGCGGGGAGCTGTTTTTT
CDR3: CAWSVGLAGGYGGELFF

V: TRBV27
J: TRBJ1-1
size: many
D: -
DNA: TGTGCCAGCAGGGAACTCATGAACACTGAAGCTTTCTTT
CDR3: CASRELMNTEAFF

V: TRBV28
J: TRBJ1-3
size: once
D: -
DNA: TGTGCCAGCAGTTTAACCCCTTACAGCTCTGGAAACACCATATATTTT
CDR3: CASSLTPYSSGNTIYF

V: TRBV28
J: TRBJ2-7
size: once
D: TRBD1
DNA: TGTGCCAGCAGTTTACATAGGGACAGCTACGAGCAGTACTTC
CDR3: CASSLHRDSYEQYF

V: TRBV21-1
J: TRBJ1-5
size: once
D: -
DNA: TGTGCCAGCAGCAATCGTCCAGGGGGCGCGACAACGGGAGATCAGCCCCAGCATTTT
CDR3: CASSNRPGGATTGDQPQHF

V: TRBV7-2
J: TRBJ2-3
size: -
D: TRBD2
DNA: TGTGCCAGCAGCCGGCCGGGACTAGCGGGAGGGCCAAGTGCCGATACGCAGTATTTT
CDR3: CASSRPGLAGGPSADTQYF

V: TRBV4-1
J: TRBJ2-2
size: -
D: -
DNA: TGCGCCAGCAGCCATCCGGACACCGGGGAGCTGTTTTTT
CDR3: CASSHPDTGELFF

V: TRBV18
J: TRBJ2-7
size: once
D: TRBD2
DNA: TGTGCCAGCTCACCGGCAGCGGGGGGGTCTTACGAGCAGTACTTC
CDR3: CASSPAAGGSYEQYF

V: TRBV28
J: TRBJ2-3
size: -
D: -
DNA: TGTGCCAGCAGTTCCACAGATACGCAGTATTTT
CDR3: CASSSTDTQYF

V: TRBV7-2
J: TRBJ2-2
size: -
D: -
DNA: TGTGCCAGCAGCTTAGGGGCGAACACCGGGGAGCTGTTTTTT
CDR3: CASSLGANTGELFF

V: TRBV2
J: TRBJ1-5
size: -
D: -
DNA: TGTGCCAGCAGGTCAGGGGCGAACAATCAGCCCCAGCATTTT
CDR3: CASRSGANNQPQHF

V: TRBV7-2
J: TRBJ2-3
size: -
D: -
DNA: TGTGCCAGCAGCCCATGGGGGGCCTCCGGTACGCAGTATTTT
CDR3: CASSPWGASGTQYF

V: TRBV19
J: TRBJ2-1
size: -
D: TRBD1
DNA: TGTGCCAGTAGTGTAGACAGGGGGTTGGACAATGAGCAGTTCTTC
CDR3: CASSVDRGLDNEQFF

V: TRBV28
J: TRBJ2-1
size: -
D: TRBD1
DNA: TGTGCCAGCAGTTTACAGGACAGGGGGCGGATTAACTACAATGAGCAGTTCTTC
CDR3: CASSLQDRGRINYNEQFF

V: TRBV7-6
J: TRBJ2-3
size: -
D: TRBD1
DNA: TGTGCCAGCAGCTTAGCCAGGGGGAGCACAGATACGCAGTATTTT
CDR3: CASSLARGSTDTQYF

V: TRBV18
J: TRBJ2-1
size: -
D: TRBD1
DNA: TGTGCCAGCTCACCTATGACAGGGGGCGATGAGCAGTTCTTC
CDR3: CASSPMTGGDEQFF

V: TRBV19
J: TRBJ2-3
size: -
D: -
DNA: TGTGCCAGTAGAACTGGACCTTTCCGAACCACAGATACGCAGTATTTT
CDR3: CASRTGPFRTTDTQYF

V: TRBV7-9
J: TRBJ2-7
size: few
D: TRBD1
DNA: TGTGCCAGCAGCTTAAGGACAGGGGATTTCTACGAGCAGTACTTC
CDR3: CASSLRTGDFYEQYF

V: TRBV19
J: TRBJ1-5
size: once
D: TRBD1
DNA: TGTGCCAGTAGTACCAACAGGGGAGGCAATCAGCCCCAGCATTTT
CDR3: CASSTNRGGNQPQHF